The subject of this entry is one T cell receptor (beta chain). Its target is not known. The data are from a study of cytomegalovirus exposure and HLA in healthy donors. The germline gives CDR1 SGHAT, CDR2 FQNNGV. The CDR3 sequence is 17 residues long. With V trimmed by 6 bases and J by 7 bases, 18 bases remained unmatched. Overall study results and limits: It was in a later analysis that TCR association rates were seen to vary by HLA locus, highest for DRB1 and lowest for HLA-C.

The PCR had 60 Vbeta and 13 Jbeta primers. This table comes from immunoSEQ multiplex PCR, and its TCRdb copy is limited to in-frame clones, with some not included. The sample totals over 55,000 clones. The sequenced sample was PBMCs. This rearrangement joins TRBV11-2 to TRBJ1-2; 9 bases map to TRBD1. This receptor was identified in a boy younger than 18 in good health and CMV-seronegative. In DNA, the CDR3 is TGTGCCAGCAGAAATAGTCCGACAGGGGGTCTAAGTTCTGGCTACACCTTC. Translating gives CASRNSPTGGLSSGYTF.